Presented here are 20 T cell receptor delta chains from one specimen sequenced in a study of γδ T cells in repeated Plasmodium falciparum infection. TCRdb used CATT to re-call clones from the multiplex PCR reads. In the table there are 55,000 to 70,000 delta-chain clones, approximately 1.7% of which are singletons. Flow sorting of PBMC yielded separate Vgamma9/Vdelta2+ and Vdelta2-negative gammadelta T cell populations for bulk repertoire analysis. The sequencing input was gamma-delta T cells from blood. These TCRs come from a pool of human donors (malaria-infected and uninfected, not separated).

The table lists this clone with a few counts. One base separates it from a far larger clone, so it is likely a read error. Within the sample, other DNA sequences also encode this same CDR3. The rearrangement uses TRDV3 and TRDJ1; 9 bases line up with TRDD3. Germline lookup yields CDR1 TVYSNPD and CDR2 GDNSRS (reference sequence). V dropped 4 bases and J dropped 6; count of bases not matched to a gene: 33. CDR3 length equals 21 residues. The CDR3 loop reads CASSGGPKTYWGRIPEHKLIF. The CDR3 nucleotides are TGTGCCTCTTCTGGGGGTCCCAAAACCTACTGGGGGAGGATCCCGGAACATAAACTCATCTTT.

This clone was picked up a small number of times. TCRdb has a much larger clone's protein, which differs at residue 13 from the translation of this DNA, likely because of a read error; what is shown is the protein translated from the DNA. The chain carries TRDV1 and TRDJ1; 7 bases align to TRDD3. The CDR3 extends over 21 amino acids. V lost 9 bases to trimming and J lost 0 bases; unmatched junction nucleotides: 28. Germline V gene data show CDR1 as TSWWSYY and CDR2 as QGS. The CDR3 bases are TGTGCTCTCATAACCAAGCCTTCTCCTAACTGGGGAACTAATTACACCGATAAACTCATCTTT. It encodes CALITKPSPNWGTNYTDKLIF.

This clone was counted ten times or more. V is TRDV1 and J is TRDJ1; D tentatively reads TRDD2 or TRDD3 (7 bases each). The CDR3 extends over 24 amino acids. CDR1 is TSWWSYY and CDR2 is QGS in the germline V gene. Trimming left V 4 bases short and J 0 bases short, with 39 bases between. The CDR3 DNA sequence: TGTGCTCTTGGGGTCCTTTCCCCCTTTCCTACTCTTTGGAGGGATACTAGGGACACCGATAAACTCATCTTT. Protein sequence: CALGVLSPFPTLWRDTRDTDKLIF.

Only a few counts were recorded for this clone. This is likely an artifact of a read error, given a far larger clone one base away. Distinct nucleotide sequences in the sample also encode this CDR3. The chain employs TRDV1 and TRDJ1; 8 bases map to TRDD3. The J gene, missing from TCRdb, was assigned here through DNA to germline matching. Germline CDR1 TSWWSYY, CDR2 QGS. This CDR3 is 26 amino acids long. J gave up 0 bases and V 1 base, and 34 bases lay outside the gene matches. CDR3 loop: CALGEPSPFSTFILLGAPAYTDKLIF. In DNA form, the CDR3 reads TGTGCTCTTGGGGAACCTTCTCCCTTTTCTACGTTTATACTACTGGGGGCCCCGGCGTACACCGATAAACTCATCTTT.

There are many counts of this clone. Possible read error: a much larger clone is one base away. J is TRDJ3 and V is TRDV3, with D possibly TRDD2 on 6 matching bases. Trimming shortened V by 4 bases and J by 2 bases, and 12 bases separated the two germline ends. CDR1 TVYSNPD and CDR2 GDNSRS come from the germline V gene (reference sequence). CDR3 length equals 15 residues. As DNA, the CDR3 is TGTGCCTCCTCCTTCCCGCCCTGGGACACCCGACAGATGTTTTTC. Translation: CASSFPPWDTRQMFF.

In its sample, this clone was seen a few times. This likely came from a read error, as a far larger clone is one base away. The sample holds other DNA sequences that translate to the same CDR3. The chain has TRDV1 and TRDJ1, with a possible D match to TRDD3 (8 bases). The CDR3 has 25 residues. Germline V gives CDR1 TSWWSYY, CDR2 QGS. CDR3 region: CALGELLFPTYWGVHHFLYTDKLIF. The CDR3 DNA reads TGTGCTCTAGGGGAACTTCTCTTTCCTACCTACTGGGGGGTACATCACTTCCTATACACCGATAAACTCATCTTT.

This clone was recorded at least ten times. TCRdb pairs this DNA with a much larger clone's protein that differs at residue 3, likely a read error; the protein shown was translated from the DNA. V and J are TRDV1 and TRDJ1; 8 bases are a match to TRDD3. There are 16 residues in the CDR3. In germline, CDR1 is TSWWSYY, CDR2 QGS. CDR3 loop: CAPGELRTWGSTKLIF. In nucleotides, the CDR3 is TGTGCTCCTGGGGAACTTCGGACCTGGGGGAGTACAAAACTCATCTTT.

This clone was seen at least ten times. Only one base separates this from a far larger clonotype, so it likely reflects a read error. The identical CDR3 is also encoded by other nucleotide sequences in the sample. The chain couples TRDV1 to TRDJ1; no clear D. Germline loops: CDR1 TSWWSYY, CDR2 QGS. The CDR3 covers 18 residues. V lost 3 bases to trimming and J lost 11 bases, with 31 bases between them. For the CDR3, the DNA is TGTGCTCTTGGGGACCCCTTTCCCACTTACGGTGTGGAGTTTAAGCTCATCTTT. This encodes CALGDPFPTYGVEFKLIF.

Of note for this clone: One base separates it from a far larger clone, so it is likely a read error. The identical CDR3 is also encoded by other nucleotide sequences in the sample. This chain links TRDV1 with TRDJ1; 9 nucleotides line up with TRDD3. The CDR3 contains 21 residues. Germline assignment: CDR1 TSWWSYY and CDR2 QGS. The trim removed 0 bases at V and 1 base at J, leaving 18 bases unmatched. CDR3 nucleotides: TGTGCTCTTGGGGAACTGTTCCTTCCCGTACGGTACTGGGGGACCACCGATAAACTCATCTTT. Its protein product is CALGELFLPVRYWGTTDKLIF.

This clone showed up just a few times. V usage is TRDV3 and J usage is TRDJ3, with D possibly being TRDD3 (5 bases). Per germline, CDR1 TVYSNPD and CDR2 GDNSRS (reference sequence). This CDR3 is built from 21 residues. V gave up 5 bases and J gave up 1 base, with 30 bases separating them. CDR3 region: CALQASVWWGIRSWDTRQMFF. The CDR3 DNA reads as TGTGCCCTCCAGGCGTCCGTGTGGTGGGGAATACGATCCTGGGACACCCGACAGATGTTTTTC.

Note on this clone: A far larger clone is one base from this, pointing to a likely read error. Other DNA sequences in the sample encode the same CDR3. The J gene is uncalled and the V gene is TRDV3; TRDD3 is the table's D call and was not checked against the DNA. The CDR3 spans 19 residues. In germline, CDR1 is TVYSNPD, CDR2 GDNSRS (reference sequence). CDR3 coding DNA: TGTGCCTTTAAGAACGCCTGGGGGATAATCCCCATCAAGGTCGATAAACTCATCTTC. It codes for CAFKNAWGIIPIKVDKLIF.

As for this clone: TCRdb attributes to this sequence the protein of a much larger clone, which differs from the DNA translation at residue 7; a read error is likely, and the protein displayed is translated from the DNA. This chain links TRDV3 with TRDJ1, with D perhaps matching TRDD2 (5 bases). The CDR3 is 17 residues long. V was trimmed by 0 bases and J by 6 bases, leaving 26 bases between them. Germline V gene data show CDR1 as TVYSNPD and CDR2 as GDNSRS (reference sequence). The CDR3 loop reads CAFSSALLRSRTNKLIF. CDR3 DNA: TGTGCCTTTAGCTCGGCCCTCCTAAGATCCCGTACTAATAAACTCATCTTT.

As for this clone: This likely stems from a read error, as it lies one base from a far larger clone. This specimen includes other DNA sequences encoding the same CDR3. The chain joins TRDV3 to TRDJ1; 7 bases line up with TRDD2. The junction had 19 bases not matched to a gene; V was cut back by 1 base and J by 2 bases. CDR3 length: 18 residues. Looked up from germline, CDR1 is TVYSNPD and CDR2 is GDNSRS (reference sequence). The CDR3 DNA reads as TGTGCCTTTAACAGGGTACCTTCCTTAATTTCATATACCGATAAACTCATCTTT. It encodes CAFNRVPSLISYTDKLIF.

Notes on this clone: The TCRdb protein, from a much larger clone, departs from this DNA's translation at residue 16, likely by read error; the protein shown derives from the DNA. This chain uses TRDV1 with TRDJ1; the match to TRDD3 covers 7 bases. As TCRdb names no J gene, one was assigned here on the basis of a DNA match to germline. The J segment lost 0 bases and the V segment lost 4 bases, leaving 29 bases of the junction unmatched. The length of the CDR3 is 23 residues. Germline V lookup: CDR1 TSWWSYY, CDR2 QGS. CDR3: CALGVMKGTRQLGERAYTDKLIF. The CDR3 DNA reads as TGTGCTCTTGGGGTCATGAAAGGTACGAGACAATTGGGGGAGAGAGCTTACACCGATAAACTCATCTTT.

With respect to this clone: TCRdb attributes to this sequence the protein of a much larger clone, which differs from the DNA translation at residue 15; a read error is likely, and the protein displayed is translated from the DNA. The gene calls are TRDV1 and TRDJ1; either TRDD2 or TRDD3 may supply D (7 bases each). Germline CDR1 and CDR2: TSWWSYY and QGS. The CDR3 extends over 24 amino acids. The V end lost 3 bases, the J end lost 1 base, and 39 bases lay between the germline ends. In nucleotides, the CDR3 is TGTGCTCTTGGGGAGCTTCCTAGGTCTTGGGGCCGAGCTACTGTGGGATACCCCACCGATAAACTCATCTTT. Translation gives CALGELPRSWGRATVGYPTDKLIF.

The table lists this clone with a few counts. CDR3 region: CALGEAFRYTWWVYTDKLIF. The CDR3 region has the DNA TGTGCTCTTGGGGAGGCCTTCCGCTACACCTGGTGGGTTTACACCGATAAACTCATCTTT. The chain couples TRDV1 to TRDJ1; maybe TRDD2 (6 bases). The J gene is not listed in TCRdb, so it was assigned here from a DNA match to germline. CDR1 and CDR2 (germline): TSWWSYY, QGS. The V end lost 3 bases, the J end lost 0 bases, and 26 bases lay between the germline ends. The CDR3 has 20 amino acids.

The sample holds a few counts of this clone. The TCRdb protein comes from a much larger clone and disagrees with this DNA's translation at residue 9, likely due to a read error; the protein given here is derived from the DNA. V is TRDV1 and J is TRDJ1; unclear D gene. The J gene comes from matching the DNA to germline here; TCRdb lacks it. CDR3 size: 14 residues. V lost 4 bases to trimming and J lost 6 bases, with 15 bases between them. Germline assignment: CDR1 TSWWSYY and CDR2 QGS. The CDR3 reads CALGALPGEHKLIF. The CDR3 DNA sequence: TGTGCTCTTGGGGCCTTACCCGGAGAGCATAAACTCATCTTT.

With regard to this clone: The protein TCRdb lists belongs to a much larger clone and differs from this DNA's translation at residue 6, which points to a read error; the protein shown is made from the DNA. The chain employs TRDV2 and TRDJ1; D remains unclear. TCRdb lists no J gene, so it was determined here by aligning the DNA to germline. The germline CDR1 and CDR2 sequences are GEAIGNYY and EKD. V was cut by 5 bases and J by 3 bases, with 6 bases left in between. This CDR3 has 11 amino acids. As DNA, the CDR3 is TGTGCCTGTGTCGACGCCGATAAACTCATCTTT. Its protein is CACVDADKLIF.

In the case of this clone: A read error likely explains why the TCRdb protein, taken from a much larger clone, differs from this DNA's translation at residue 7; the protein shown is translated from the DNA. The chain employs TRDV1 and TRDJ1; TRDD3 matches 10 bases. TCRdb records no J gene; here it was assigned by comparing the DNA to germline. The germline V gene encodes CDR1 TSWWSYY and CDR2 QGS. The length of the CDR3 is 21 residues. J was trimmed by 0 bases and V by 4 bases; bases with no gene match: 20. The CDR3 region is CALGAPSAEYWGMSYTDKLIF. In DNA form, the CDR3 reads TGTGCTCTTGGGGCCCCCTCCGCTGAGTACTGGGGGATGTCTTACACCGATAAACTCATCTTT.

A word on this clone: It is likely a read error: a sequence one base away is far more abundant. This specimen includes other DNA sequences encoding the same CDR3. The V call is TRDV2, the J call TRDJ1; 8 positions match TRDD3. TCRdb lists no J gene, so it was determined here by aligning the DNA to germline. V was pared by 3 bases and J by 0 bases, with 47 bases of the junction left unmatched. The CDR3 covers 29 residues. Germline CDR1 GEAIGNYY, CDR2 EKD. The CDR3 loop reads CACDPAFRPNGVEPLLGADADLYTDKLIF. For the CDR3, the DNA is TGTGCCTGTGACCCTGCCTTCCGGCCCAATGGAGTTGAGCCCTTACTGGGGGCCGACGCTGACCTATACACCGATAAACTCATCTTT.